This TCR beta chain was recorded in a study of cytomegalovirus exposure and HLA in healthy donors. Points from the study as a whole: The presence/absence work took it that sequencing depth was about the same across donors.

Primers for the PCR totalled 60 Vbeta and 13 Jbeta. Here immunoSEQ multiplex PCR was the method, and the copy in TCRdb shows in-frame clones only, minus some. The sample table includes roughly 46,000 clones. Of note for this clone: As yet, its antigen is unknown.

With 6 bases removed from V and 2 bases from J, the gap between germline ends came to 9 bases. The CDR3 loop spans 13 amino acids. From germline, CDR1 is SGHVS and CDR2 FQNEAQ. The sample was PBMCs. This receptor was taken from a woman aged 40 to 50 in good health and CMV-seronegative. The gene calls are TRBV7-8 and TRBJ2-3, with unresolved D. The CDR3 DNA reads as TGTGCCAGCAGTCTAGATCTCACAGATACGCAGTATTTT. Encoded protein: CASSLDLTDTQYF. The full variable domain, completed using reference TRBV7-8 and TRBJ2-3, is GAGVSQSPRYKVAKRGQDVALRCDPISGHVSLFWYQQALGQGPEFLTYFQNEAQLDKSGLPSDRFFAERPEGSVSTLKIQRTQQEDSAVYLCASSLDLTDTQYFGPGTRLTVL.